This T cell receptor beta chain was observed in a study of T-cell reconstitution after alpha-beta-depleted transplantation in children. Unique molecular identifiers featured in how the TCRbeta library was prepared. TCRdb processed the PCR reads anew with MiXCR; each CDR3 protein has one entry. The profile shows around 30,000 distinct CDR3 sequences, about 6% of them singletons. Findings of the study overall: At around two months after transplant, the alpha-beta T cells were reportedly derived from several hundred expanded clones that came from non-depleted graft cells. At the one-year point after transplant, T-cell counts and TCRbeta diversity were found to come mostly from T cells that had been newly produced. There were some patients whose high TCRbeta diversity at day 60 came from surviving recipient T cells and thymic progenitors.

In this sample, this clonotype turned up many times. Its antigen is not identified. From germline, CDR1 is SGHRS and CDR2 YFSETQ. V was cut by 2 bases and J by 0 bases, with 13 bases left in between. The CDR3 has 16 amino acids. J is TRBJ2-3 and V is TRBV5-1; a possible D gene is TRBD2 (5 bases). This TCR was sampled from a child less than two years old who had a stem cell transplant for acute myeloid leukemia, so the T cells may come from the graft donor. The sample consisted of peripheral blood, taken 60 days after TCRalphabeta/CD19-depleted stem cell transplant. The CDR3 sequence is CASSFFQADSTDTQYF. The CDR3, as DNA: TGCGCCAGCAGCTTCTTCCAAGCGGACAGCACAGATACGCAGTATTTT. The full variable domain, with the rest looked up from reference TRBV5-1 and TRBJ2-3, is KAGVTQTPRYLIKTRGQQVTLSCSPISGHRSVSWYQQTPGQGLQFLFEYFSETQRNKGNFPGRFSGRQFSNSRSEMNVSTLELGDSALYLCASSFFQADSTDTQYFGPGTRLTVL.